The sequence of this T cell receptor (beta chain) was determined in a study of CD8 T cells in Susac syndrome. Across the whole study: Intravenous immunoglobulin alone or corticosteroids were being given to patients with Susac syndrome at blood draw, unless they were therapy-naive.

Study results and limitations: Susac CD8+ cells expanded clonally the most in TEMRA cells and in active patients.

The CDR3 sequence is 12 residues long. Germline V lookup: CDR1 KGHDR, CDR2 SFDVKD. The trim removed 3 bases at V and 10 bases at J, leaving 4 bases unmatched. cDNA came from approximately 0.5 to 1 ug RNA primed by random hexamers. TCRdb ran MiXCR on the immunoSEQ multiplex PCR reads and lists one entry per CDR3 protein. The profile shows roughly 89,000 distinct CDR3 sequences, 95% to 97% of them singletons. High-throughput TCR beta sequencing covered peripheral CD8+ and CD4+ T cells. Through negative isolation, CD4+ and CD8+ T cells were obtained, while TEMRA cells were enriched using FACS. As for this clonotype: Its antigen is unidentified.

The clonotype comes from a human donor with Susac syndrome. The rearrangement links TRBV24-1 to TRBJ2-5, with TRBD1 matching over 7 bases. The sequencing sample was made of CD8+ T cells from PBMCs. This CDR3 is CATSDETGDQYF. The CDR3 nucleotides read TGTGCCACCAGTGATGAAACAGGGGACCAGTACTTC.